These T cell receptor beta chains were read from a single sample in a study of T-cell reconstitution after alpha-beta-depleted transplantation in children. TCRdb recomputed calls from the PCR reads with MiXCR, one row per CDR3 protein. The sample records roughly 500,000 distinct CDR3 sequences, about 10% being singletons. Sequenced material: PBMCs, taken before TCRalphabeta/CD19-depleted stem cell transplant. All receptors come from a child aged 2-15 years with inherited bone marrow failure, due to receive a stem cell transplant. The CDR3 runs from the conserved cysteine through the conserved F or W. A D gene is named only where the DNA matches it firmly. Part of the rows lack a size; the others show once, few, many or a class for expanded clones.

j_call v_call d_call clone_size cdr3_aa cdr3_nt
TRBJ2-1 TRBV6-5 . many CASSSFDYNEQFF TGTGCCAGCAGTTCCTTCGACTACAATGAGCAGTTCTTC
TRBJ2-2 TRBV29-1 TRBD2 . CSVEGLAGEDTGELFF TGCAGCGTTGAAGGACTAGCGGGAGAGGACACCGGGGAGCTGTTTTTT
TRBJ1-3 TRBV18 . few CASSPTQGPRLPGNTIYF TGTGCCAGCTCACCAACACAAGGACCCCGGCTCCCTGGAAACACCATATATTTT
TRBJ2-1 TRBV12-3/TRBV12-4 TRBD2 many CASSWNSGRTVYNEQFF TGTGCCAGCAGTTGGAATAGCGGGAGGACGGTATACAATGAGCAGTTCTTC
TRBJ1-6 TRBV27 . many CASSSPFQGSPLHF TGTGCCAGCAGTTCCCCATTCCAAGGCTCACCCCTCCACTTT
TRBJ1-1 TRBV20-1 . many CSALLDPNTEAFF TGCAGTGCGCTCCTGGACCCGAACACTGAAGCTTTCTTT
TRBJ2-1 TRBV28 TRBD1 many CASLWAGGNEQFF TGTGCCAGCTTATGGGCAGGGGGCAATGAGCAGTTCTTC
TRBJ2-3 TRBV6-4 TRBD2 many CASSDSGGSTDTQYF TGTGCCAGCAGTGACAGCGGGGGATCCACAGATACGCAGTATTTT
TRBJ2-1 TRBV19 . few CASSIMQGLGNEQFF TGTGCCAGTAGTATTATGCAGGGTCTTGGCAATGAGCAGTTCTTC
TRBJ2-1 TRBV19 . few CASSIELSAYNEQFF TGTGCCAGTAGTATAGAACTTTCCGCCTACAATGAGCAGTTCTTC
TRBJ1-4 TRBV5-1 . many CASSLGYYRKEKLFF TGCGCCAGCAGCTTGGGGTACTACAGAAAGGAAAAACTGTTTTTT